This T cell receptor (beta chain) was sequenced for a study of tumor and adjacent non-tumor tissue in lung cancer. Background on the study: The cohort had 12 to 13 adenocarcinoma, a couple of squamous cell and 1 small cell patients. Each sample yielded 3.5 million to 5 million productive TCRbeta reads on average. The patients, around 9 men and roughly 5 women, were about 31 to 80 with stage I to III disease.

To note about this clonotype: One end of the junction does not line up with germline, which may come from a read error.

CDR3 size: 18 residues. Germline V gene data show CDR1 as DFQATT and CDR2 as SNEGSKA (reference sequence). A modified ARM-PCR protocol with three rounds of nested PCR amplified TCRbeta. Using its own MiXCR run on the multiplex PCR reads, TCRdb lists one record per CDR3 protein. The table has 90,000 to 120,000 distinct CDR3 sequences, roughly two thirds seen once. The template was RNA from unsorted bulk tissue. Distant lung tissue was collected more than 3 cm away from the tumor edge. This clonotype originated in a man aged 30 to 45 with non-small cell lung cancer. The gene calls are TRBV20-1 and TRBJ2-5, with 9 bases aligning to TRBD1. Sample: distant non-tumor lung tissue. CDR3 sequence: CNARLGQGFEGPQETQYF. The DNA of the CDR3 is TGCAATGCTAGACTGGGACAGGGCTTCGAAGGTCCCCAAGAGACCCAGTACTTC.